The entry below describes one T cell receptor beta chain. Its antigen remains unidentified. This record belongs to a study of T cells in tumors after PD-1 blockade. About the study: A subset received ongoing vismodegib 150 mg daily alongside anti-PD-1 therapy. Blood samples averaged roughly 110,000 templates (range roughly 22,000-280,000) and fewer than 45,000 unique clonotypes.

V shed 0 bases and J shed 5 bases, with 7 bases lying between them. The CDR3 runs 13 residues. Per the germline V gene, CDR1 is MNHNY and CDR2 is SVGAGI (reference sequence). Points from the study as a whole: Peripheral recruitment is suggested, as some novel exhausted tumor clones were in pre-treatment blood.

Template: tumor biopsy or peripheral blood genomic DNA, about 616-6,004 ng per sample. Sequenced by immunoSEQ multiplex PCR; TCRdb stores in-frame clones only, minus some. The table has tens of thousands of clones, roughly 75% seen once. The clonotype originates from a human donor with basal cell carcinoma. Sample: PBMCs, taken before anti-PD-1 treatment. V gene TRBV6-6 combines with J gene TRBJ1-1; no clear D gene. The CDR3: CASSYSRATEAFF. DNA for the CDR3: TGTGCCAGCAGTTACTCACGGGCGACTGAAGCTTTCTTT.